This T cell receptor (beta chain) was identified during a study of blood T cell repertoires in COVID-19. On the study more broadly: Collection of acute and convalescent COVID-19 samples took place in the United States, Italy and Spain.

Recovered status applied to Cohort 3 donors who had two consecutive negative PCRs. It also applied to those with clearance or with symptom resolution. This CDR3 spans 16 amino acids. V lost 0 bases to trimming and J lost 10 bases; unmatched junction nucleotides: 7. The germline CDR1 and CDR2 sequences are LNHDA and SQIVND (reference sequence). In the case of this clone: The sample contains more than one DNA sequence encoding this CDR3.

The authors' processing: Using reference gene primer amplification, nucleated cell counts were estimated. Generated by immunoSEQ multiplex PCR, the TCRdb table keeps only in-frame clones and is missing some. The DNA was the basis for D and trimming; V, J and clone size are from that table. Found here are roughly 520,000 clones, roughly 90% of them singletons; the top ten hold 1.5% to 2%. This TCR was recovered from a woman aged 35 to 49 who had recovered from COVID-19. The chain is built from TRBV19 and TRBJ1-6; 9 bases line up with TRBD1. Sample: PBMCs or T cells enriched from blood (not recorded which). The CDR3 bases are TGTGCCAGTAGTATAGATCGGCACAGGGGGCCGTCACCCCTCCACTTT. Its protein is CASSIDRHRGPSPLHF.